The sequence of this TCR beta chain was determined in a study of CD8 T cells in Susac syndrome. This clonotype was counted once. The target antigen is unknown. Germline V CDR1 and CDR2: SGHTA, FQGNSA. Trimming left V 2 bases short and J 3 bases short, with 5 bases between. The CDR3 spans 12 residues. RNA in amounts of about 0.45 to 1 ug was reverse transcribed with random hexamers. TCRdb called the immunoSEQ multiplex PCR reads again in MiXCR, with one record for every CDR3 protein. The data show fewer than 60,000 distinct CDR3 sequences, with roughly 94% seen just once and about 0.75% held by the top ten. It was negative isolation that provided the CD8+ and CD4+ T cells, whereas TEMRA cells were enriched by FACS. General observations from the study: There were over 15 Susac-specific public clones in total CD8+ repertoires and 5 or 6 in CD8+ TEMRA repertoires.

The rearrangement links TRBV7-2 to TRBJ2-7; D unclear. The source is a human donor with Susac syndrome. The sample comprised CD8+ T cells from PBMCs. CDR3 sequence reads: CASSLKNYEQYF. The CDR3 bases are TGTGCCAGCAGCTTAAAGAACTACGAGCAGTACTTC.